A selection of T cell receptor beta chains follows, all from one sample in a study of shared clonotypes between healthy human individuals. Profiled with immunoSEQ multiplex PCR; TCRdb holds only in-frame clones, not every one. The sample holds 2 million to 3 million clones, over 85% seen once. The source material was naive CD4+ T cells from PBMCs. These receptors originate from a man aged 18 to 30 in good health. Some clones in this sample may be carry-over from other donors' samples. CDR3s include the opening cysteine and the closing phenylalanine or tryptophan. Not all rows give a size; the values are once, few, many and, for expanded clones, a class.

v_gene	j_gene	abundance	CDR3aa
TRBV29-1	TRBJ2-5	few	CSVVLRFQETQYF
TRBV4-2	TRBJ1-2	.	CASSPAEGGARGYTF
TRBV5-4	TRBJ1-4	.	CASSSPGQGKEKLFF
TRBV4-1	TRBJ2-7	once	CASSQPPMTGIYEQYF
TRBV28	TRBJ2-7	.	CASSSGQGVYEQYF
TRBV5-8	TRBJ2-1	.	CASSRRGGAGSYNEQFF
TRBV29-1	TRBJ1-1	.	CSVRQGSNTEAFF
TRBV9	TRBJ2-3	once	CASSGLAGVADTQYF
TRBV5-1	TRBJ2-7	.	CASSLQGYYEQYF
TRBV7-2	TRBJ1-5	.	CASSLAGVYQPQHF
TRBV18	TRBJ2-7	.	CASSPYREAYEQYF
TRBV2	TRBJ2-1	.	CASSPWGPDNEQFF
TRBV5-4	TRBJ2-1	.	CASSRPGLGTGEQFF
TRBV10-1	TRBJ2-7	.	CASRDCGTGTGGPYF
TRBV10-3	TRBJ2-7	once	CAISAQGDEQYF
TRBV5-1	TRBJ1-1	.	CASSQGQGGTEAFF
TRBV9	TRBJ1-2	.	CASNPDRPHIGGYTF
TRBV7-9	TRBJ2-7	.	CASSLAGTFSYEQYF
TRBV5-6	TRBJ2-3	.	CASSPTRGSTDTQYF
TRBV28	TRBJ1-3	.	CASRDGYSGNTIYF
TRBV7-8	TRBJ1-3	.	CASSLAVYSGNTIYF
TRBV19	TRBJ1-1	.	CASTPLLNTEAFF
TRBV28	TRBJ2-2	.	CASSPIKTGFANTGELFF
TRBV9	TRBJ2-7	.	CASSVAWGTSGSRTYEQYF
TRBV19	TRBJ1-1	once	CASLKGGSGTEAFF
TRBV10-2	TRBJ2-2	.	CASSESGNTGELFF
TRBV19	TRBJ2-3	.	CASSTPGTDTQYF